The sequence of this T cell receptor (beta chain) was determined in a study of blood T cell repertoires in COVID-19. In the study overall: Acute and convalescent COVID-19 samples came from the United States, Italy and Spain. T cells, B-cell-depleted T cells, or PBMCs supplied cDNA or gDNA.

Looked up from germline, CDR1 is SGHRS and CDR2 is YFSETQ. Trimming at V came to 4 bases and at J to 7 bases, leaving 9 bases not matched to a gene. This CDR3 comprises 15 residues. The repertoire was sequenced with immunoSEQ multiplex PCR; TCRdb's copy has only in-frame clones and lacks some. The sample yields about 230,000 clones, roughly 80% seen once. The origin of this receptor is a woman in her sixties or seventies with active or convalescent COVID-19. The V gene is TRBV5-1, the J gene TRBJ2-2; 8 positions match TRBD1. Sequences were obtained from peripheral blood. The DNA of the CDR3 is TGCGCCAGCAGCATCGGACAGGGAGAAGGCGGGGAGCTGTTTTTT. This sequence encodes CASSIGQGEGGELFF.